Ten or more counts support the clone carrying this T cell receptor beta chain. The target antigen is unknown. Sequencing libraries for TCR beta were prepared with iRepertoire HTBI primers and Arm-PCR of CDR3 regions. The authors' processing: Some 60 TRBV and about 15 TRBJ segments were identified across samples. In TCRdb, the multiplex PCR reads were re-called with MiXCR into one record per CDR3 protein. Here the V and J calls rest on TCRdb's processing, not on the authors' analysis. The repertoire consists of 560,000 or so distinct CDR3 sequences, with 15% to 20% occurring once and the leading ten covering about 11%. This entry is derived from a study of regulatory T cells in long-lasting Graves disease. General study results and limits: Those with persistent disease had in common more public clonotypes (about 3,000) than new patients (about 900).

Deletions cut 0 bases from V and 6 bases from J, with 16 bases between. Germline CDR1 and CDR2: SGHAT and FQDESV (reference sequence). The CDR3 has 16 amino acids. Time point here: newly diagnosed GD, antithyroid drugs for less than 3 months. Following extraction of RNA from PBMCs, that RNA was used to make the TCR library. Criteria from the American Thyroid Association guidelines were applied to diagnose Graves' disease. These data also formed part of another study, on T cells in Graves' hyperthyroidism and ophthalmopathy. From that report: Diagnoses used clinical symptoms, serum thyroxine and TRAb, thyroid ultrasound and orbital computed tomography.

This sequence joins TRBV11-1 and TRBJ2-3; D call uncertain. The origin of this receptor is a man aged 18 to 29 with Graves disease. Sequenced material: peripheral blood mononuclear cells (PBMCs), taken at new diagnosis, from a patient treated with antithyroid drugs. The CDR3 sequence is CASSLAADPVGDTQYF. Here the CDR3 DNA reads TGTGCCAGCAGCTTAGCGGCCGACCCCGTGGGGGATACGCAGTATTTT.